This T cell receptor beta chain was captured by sequencing in a study of T cell repertoires in cytomegalovirus infection. The overall study: From public TCR beta signatures came an indication of both CMV infection and matching HLA type.

TCRdb re-called the reads through MiXCR, storing one row per CDR3 protein. The table records 250,000 to 300,000 distinct CDR3 sequences, approximately 9.2% of them present only once. Study results and caveats: Dominating the ex vivo response were TCR beta clonotypes that were CMV-specific and HLA-C-restricted.

There are many counts of this clonotype. What it binds is not known. Since a much larger clone is just one base distant, this may be a read error. Trimming cost V 4 bases and J 4 bases, with 10 bases left between them. This CDR3 is 13 amino acids long. Germline V gene sequence: CDR1 SGHTA, CDR2 FQGNSA. Sample: PBMCs. This clonotype was sampled from a human donor in good health (CMV status not recorded). Some clones in this sample may be carry-over from other donors' samples. This sequence joins TRBV7-2 and TRBJ1-1; D may be TRBD1 (5 bases). The CDR3 protein is CASSSGGVTEAFF. CDR3 in DNA: TGTGCCAGCAGCTCAGGAGGGGTCACTGAAGCTTTCTTT.